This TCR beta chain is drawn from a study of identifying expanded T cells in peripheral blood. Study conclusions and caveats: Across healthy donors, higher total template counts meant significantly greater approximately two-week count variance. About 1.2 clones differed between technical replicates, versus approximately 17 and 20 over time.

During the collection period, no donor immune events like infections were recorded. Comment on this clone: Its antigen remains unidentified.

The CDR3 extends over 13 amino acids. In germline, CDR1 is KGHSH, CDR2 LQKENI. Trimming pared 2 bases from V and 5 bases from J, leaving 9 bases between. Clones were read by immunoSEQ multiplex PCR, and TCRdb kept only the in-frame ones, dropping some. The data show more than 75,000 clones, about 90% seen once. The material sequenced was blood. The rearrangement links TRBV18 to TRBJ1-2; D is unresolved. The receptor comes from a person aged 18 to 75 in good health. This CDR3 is CASSPNSEYGYTF. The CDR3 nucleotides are TGTGCCAGCTCACCAAATAGTGAGTATGGCTACACCTTC.